Detailed here is one T cell receptor (beta chain). The method was immunoSEQ multiplex PCR; TCRdb's version includes in-frame clones alone and lacks a portion of them. The table shows some 58,000 clones, with 95% to 97% occurring only once. The sample belongs to a study of T cell changes during pregnancy in multiple sclerosis. The CDR3 is made up of 15 amino acids. Trimming removed 0 bases from V and 5 bases from J, with 14 bases in between. Per the germline V gene, CDR1 is MNHNS and CDR2 is SASEGT. The receptor's source is a female donor with multiple sclerosis, enrolled in a pregnancy study. The chain uses TRBV6-1 and TRBJ2-7, with D possibly being TRBD2 (6 bases). Sequencing used CD8+ T cells from peripheral blood mononuclear cells, obtained after pregnancy. CDR3 residues: CASSEAPGWGDEQYF. CDR3 in DNA: TGTGCCAGCAGTGAAGCACCCGGGTGGGGGGACGAGCAGTACTTC.